The clone carrying this T cell receptor beta chain was found many times. Antigen unknown. Time point noted: persistent/refractory GD, antithyroid drugs over 5 years with positive TRAb. Construction of the TCR library relied on RNA isolated from PBMCs. Patients came from an endocrinology department in Xi'an, China. The collection involved drawing nine milliliters of peripheral blood into EDTA tubes. The TCR beta library used iRepertoire HTBI primers with Arm-PCR amplification of CDR3. MiXCR, applied by TCRdb to the multiplex PCR reads, yields one record per CDR3 protein. The sample shows over 650,000 distinct CDR3 sequences, 25% to 35% of them seen only once. The CDR3 totals 15 residues. Trimming took off 4 bases at V and 5 bases at J, with 14 bases between the two ends. CDR1 is MDHEN, CDR2 SYDVKM, per germline. The sample belongs to a study of regulatory T cells in long-lasting Graves disease. Study-wide findings and caveats: There was favoring of TRBV28, TRBJ1-2 and TRBJ2-5 in persistent disease. Patients with persistent Graves' had lower TCR diversity than newly diagnosed patients.

The chain links TRBV28 to TRBJ1-4; TRBD1 might be the D (5 bases). This clonotype was sampled from a female donor with Graves disease. The sample consisted of peripheral blood mononuclear cells (PBMCs), taken when the disease was refractory, from a patient treated with antithyroid drugs. CDR3 DNA: TGTGCCAGCAGTTCCCCCGGTAACAGGAATGAAAAACTGTTTTTT. Its protein is CASSSPGNRNEKLFF. The entire variable domain, with the rest obtained from reference TRBV28 and TRBJ1-4, is as follows: DVKVTQSSRYLVKRTGEKVFLECVQDMDHENMFWYRQDPGLGLRLIYFSYDVKMKEKGDIPEGYSVSREKKERFSLILESASTNQTSMYLCASSSPGNRNEKLFFGSGTQLSVL.